These 8 T cell receptor beta chains share one sample of origin, sequenced in a study of CD8+CD57+ T cells in acquired aplastic anemia. TCR beta VDJ and CDR3 profiling used genomic DNA as template. A single record per CDR3 protein comes from TCRdb applying MiXCR to the reads. Of fewer than 300,000 distinct CDR3 sequences listed, roughly 80% are singletons. Those patients picked for sequencing had displayed CD8+CD57+ cell expansion on flow cytometry. Sample: sorted CD4+, CD8+, or CD8+CD57+ T cells (not recorded which) from PBMCs. The receptors here all came from a human donor with aplastic anemia.

The gene calls are TRBV7-2 and TRBJ2-1; 7 bases fit TRBD1. The CDR3 consists of 16 residues. V shed 3 bases and J 14 bases; nucleotides not matched to a gene: 19. Germline V lookup: CDR1 SGHTA, CDR2 FQGNSA. DNA of the CDR3: TGTGCCAGCAGCTTGAAAGGGGGCGCCGACTATGGCGACAAGTTCTTC. As protein: CASSLKGGADYGDKFF.

The chain is built from TRBV7-2 and TRBJ1-1; D may be TRBD1 (6 bases). Germline V CDR1 and CDR2: SGHTA, FQGNSA. CDR3 length equals 13 residues. Trimming took off 4 bases at V and 7 bases at J, with 13 bases between the two ends. The CDR3 coding sequence is TGTGCCAGCAGCTCGGACAGACAAGTTGAAGCTTTCTTT. As protein: CASSSDRQVEAFF.

As to this clonotype: The junction departs from the called germline gene at one end, perhaps through a read error. This chain links TRBV7-3 with TRBJ2-3; D possibly matches TRBD1 or TRBD2 (5 bases each). Germline values: CDR1 SGHTA, CDR2 FQGTGA. The CDR3 has 14 amino acids. The CDR3 here is CASSLGGTGANDLF. Here the CDR3 DNA reads TGTGCCAGCAGCTTAGGGGGAACTGGGGCCAACGACCTGTTT.

Notes on this clonotype: A junction end diverges from the germline sequence, so it may reflect a read error. The genes are TRBV9 and TRBJ2-7; a possible D gene is TRBD2 (7 bases). This CDR3 has 14 amino acids. Germline CDR1 and CDR2: SGDLS and YYNGEE. The CDR3 region has the DNA TGTGCCAGCAGCGGGGAGGGGGGGACCAGCGAGCCGTACTTC. This codes for CASSGEGGTSEPYF.

The V and J genes are TRBV7-2 and TRBJ1-1, with a possible D match to TRBD1 (5 bases). CDR1 and CDR2 (germline): SGHTA, FQGNSA. Trimming stripped 6 bases from V and 12 bases from J, with 26 bases between. This CDR3 region has 15 residues. The CDR3 loop reads CASSETAEPPDEPFF. The CDR3 bases are TGTGCCAGCAGTGAGACAGCGGAACCGCCCGACGAGCCTTTCTTT.

The J gene is TRBJ2-1, the V gene TRBV7-9; the D gene is possibly TRBD1 (5 bases). The length of the CDR3 is 15 residues. Germline V gives CDR1 SEHNR, CDR2 FQNEAQ (reference sequence). V was cut by 1 base and J by 16 bases, with 23 bases left in between. CDR3 region: CASSLDPTGLSGNFF. CDR3 DNA sequence: TGTGCCAGCAGCTTAGATCCCACAGGCCTCTCTGGGAACTTCTTC.

The genes are TRBV7-3 and TRBJ1-2, with 10 nucleotides matching TRBD1. V trimming: 7 bases; J trimming: 11 bases; junction bases outside the gene matches: 16. CDR1 SGHTA and CDR2 FQGTGA come from the germline V gene. The CDR3 has 15 amino acids. CDR3 region: CASTLTGGADNEYTF. The CDR3 nucleotides read TGTGCCAGCACCTTGACAGGGGGCGCCGATAATGAGTACACCTTC. The full variable domain, rest sourced from reference TRBV7-3 and TRBJ1-2, is GAGVSQTPSNKVTEKGKYVELRCDPISGHTALYWYRQSLGQGPEFLIYFQGTGAADDSGLPNDRFFAVRPEGSVSTLKIQRTERGDSAVYLCASTLTGGADNEYTFGSGTRLTVV.

As DNA, the CDR3 is TGTGCCAGCAGCTTGGGGACAGGGGCCAACTATGGCTACACCTTC. It codes for CASSLGTGANYGYTF. The chain links TRBV7-3 to TRBJ1-2, with 10 bases identical to TRBD1. From germline, CDR1 is SGHTA and CDR2 FQGTGA. V lost 3 bases to trimming and J lost 2 bases; unmatched junction nucleotides: 3. CDR3 size: 15 residues.